This TCR beta chain was found in a study of T cells after yellow fever vaccination. Study outcomes and limitations: The study re-detected most primary-vaccination clones after the booster (96% CD4, around 89% CD8). It was a weaker secondary response, yet one that peaked faster, at day 5 versus 15.

CDR1 and CDR2 from the germline V gene are MNHEY and SMNVEV (reference sequence). This CDR3 contains 13 residues. The ends were cut back, 8 bases at V and 5 bases at J, with 15 bases in the middle. In the case of this clonotype: What it binds is not known.

MiXCR was run by TCRdb on the 5' RACE reads, yielding one entry per CDR3 protein. The table has tens of thousands of distinct CDR3 sequences, under 9.5% seen once. The chain joins TRBV27 to TRBJ1-1; a possible D gene is TRBD1 (5 bases). The receptor's source is a man aged 18-30 years who received the YFV17D yellow fever vaccine. The specimen comprised CD8+ T cells sorted from PBMCs, sampled roughly 10 days after the first yellow fever vaccination. The DNA of the CDR3 is TGTGCCAGCCAACCGGGGCATCGGACTGAAGCTTTCTTT. This translates into CASQPGHRTEAFF.